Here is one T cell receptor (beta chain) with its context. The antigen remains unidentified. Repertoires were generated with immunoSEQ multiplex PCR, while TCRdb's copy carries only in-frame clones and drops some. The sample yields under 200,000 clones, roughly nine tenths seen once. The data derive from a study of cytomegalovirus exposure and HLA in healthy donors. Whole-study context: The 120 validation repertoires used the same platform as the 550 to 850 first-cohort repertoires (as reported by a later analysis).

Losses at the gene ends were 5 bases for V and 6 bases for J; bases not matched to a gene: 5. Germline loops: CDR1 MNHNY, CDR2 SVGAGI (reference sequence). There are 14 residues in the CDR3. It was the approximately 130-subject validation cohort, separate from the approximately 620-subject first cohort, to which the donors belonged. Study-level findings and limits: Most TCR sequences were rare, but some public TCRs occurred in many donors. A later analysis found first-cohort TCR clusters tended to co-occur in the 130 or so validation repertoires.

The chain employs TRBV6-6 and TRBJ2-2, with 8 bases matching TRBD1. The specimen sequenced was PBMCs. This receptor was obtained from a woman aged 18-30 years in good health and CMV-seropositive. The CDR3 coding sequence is TGTGCCAGCAGTGACAGGGGTGAGGCCGGGGAGCTGTTTTTT. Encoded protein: CASSDRGEAGELFF.